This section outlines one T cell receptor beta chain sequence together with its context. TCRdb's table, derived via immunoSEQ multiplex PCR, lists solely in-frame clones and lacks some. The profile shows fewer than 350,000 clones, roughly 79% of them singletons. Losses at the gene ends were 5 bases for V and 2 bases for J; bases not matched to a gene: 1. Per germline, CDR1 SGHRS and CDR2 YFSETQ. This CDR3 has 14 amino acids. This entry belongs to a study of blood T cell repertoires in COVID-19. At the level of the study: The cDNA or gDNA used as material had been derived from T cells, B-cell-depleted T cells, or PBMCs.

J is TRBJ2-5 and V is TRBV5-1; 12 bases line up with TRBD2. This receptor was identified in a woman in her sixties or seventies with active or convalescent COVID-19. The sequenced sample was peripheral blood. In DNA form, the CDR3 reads TGCGCCAGCAGAACTAGCGGGGGGCAAGAGACCCAGTACTTC. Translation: CASRTSGGQETQYF.